This passage covers 28 T cell receptor beta chains from one sample sequenced in a study of OX40 agonist ivuxolimab in advanced cancers. TCRdb's table, derived via immunoSEQ multiplex PCR, lists solely in-frame clones and lacks some. The sample consists of approximately 74,000 clones, approximately 92% of them appearing once. Here the sequenced sample was CD4+ or CD8+ T cells sorted from blood, taken in a trial of the OX40 agonist ivuxolimab. The receptors shown here come from an adult with an advanced solid tumor such as melanoma, head and neck, liver or kidney cancer.

This chain connects TRBV5-1 to TRBJ1-2; D remains unclear. This CDR3 region has 14 residues. The V gene lost 0 bases and the J gene lost 2 bases, with 8 bases spanning the gap. The germline V gene encodes CDR1 SGHRS and CDR2 YFSETQ. The DNA for the CDR3 is TGCGCCAGCAGCTTGGAGAGCGCGAACTATGGCTACACCTTC. It codes for CASSLESANYGYTF.

In this sample, this clone turned up once. V and J are TRBV13 and TRBJ1-4; TRBD1 agrees at 10 bases. This CDR3 region has 14 residues. With V trimmed by 5 bases and J by 7 bases, 4 bases remained unmatched. The germline V gene has CDR1 PRHDT and CDR2 FYEKMQ (reference sequence). The CDR3 protein is CASSRGQGGEKLFF. The CDR3 bases are TGTGCCAGCAGCCGAGGACAGGGGGGTGAAAAACTGTTTTTT.

This clone was seen only a few times. This chain connects TRBV5-1 to TRBJ2-1; D gene ambiguous. V shed 3 bases and J shed 1 base, with 11 bases lying between them. This CDR3 is built from 15 residues. Germline CDR1 reads SGHRS; CDR2 reads YFSETQ. CDR3: CASSSTLGSYNEQFF. The CDR3 DNA reads TGCGCCAGCAGCTCGACCCTGGGTTCCTACAATGAGCAGTTCTTC.

The V and J genes are TRBV5-1 and TRBJ2-1; TRBD1 matches at 9 bases. The junction had 26 bases not matched to a gene; V was cut back by 4 bases and J by 6 bases. CDR3 length equals 21 residues. Germline loops: CDR1 SGHRS, CDR2 YFSETQ. CDR3 residues: CASSTRPPAWPGQGLGNEQFF. The CDR3 coding sequence is TGCGCCAGCAGCACAAGACCCCCCGCTTGGCCGGGACAGGGATTGGGCAATGAGCAGTTCTTC.

V is TRBV6-5 and J is TRBJ1-5; D ambiguous. The CDR3 covers 13 residues. V lost 5 bases and J lost 5, with 10 bases in between. Germline V gene data show CDR1 as MNHEY and CDR2 as SVGAGI. The CDR3 DNA reads TGTGCCAGCAGTCGGACGGCCGATCAGCCCCAGCATTTT. Translated: CASSRTADQPQHF.

V usage is TRBV7-2 and J usage is TRBJ2-1, with TRBD2 matching 9 bases. Germline V CDR1 and CDR2: SGHTA, FQGNSA. The CDR3 is 15 amino acids. V shed 6 bases, J shed 7 bases, and the junction held 10 bases outside the gene matches. CDR3 DNA sequence: TGTGCCAGCAGACCCCCTTATAGCGGGAGTAATGAGCAGTTCTTC. Encoded protein: CASRPPYSGSNEQFF. Variable domain in full (rest from reference TRBV7-2 and TRBJ2-1): GAGVSQSPSNKVTEKGKDVELRCDPISGHTALYWYRQSLGQGLEFLIYFQGNSAPDKSGLPSDRFSAERTGGSVSTLTIQRTQQEDSAVYLCASRPPYSGSNEQFFGPGTRLTVL.

This sequence joins TRBV5-4 and TRBJ2-1, with 10 positions matching TRBD2. The CDR3 has 15 amino acids. Germline V lookup: CDR1 SGHNT, CDR2 YYREEE (reference sequence). The V segment lost 3 bases and the J segment 5 bases; nucleotides outside the gene matches: 5. The chain's CDR3 is CASSSGLAGDNEQFF. The CDR3 nucleotides are TGTGCCAGCAGCTCTGGGCTAGCGGGAGACAATGAGCAGTTCTTC.

The chain couples TRBV7-2 to TRBJ2-1; D remains unclear. Trimming cost V 1 base and J 12 bases, with 7 bases left between them. CDR1 is SGHTA and CDR2 is FQGNSA in the germline V gene. CDR3 length: 11 residues. This CDR3 reads CASSLELRQFF. The CDR3 nucleotides read TGTGCCAGCAGCTTAGAGCTGAGGCAGTTCTTC.

Remarks on this clone: This same CDR3 is encoded by further DNA sequences in the sample. The chain couples TRBV7-2 to TRBJ2-3; 7 nucleotides align to TRBD2. Per germline, CDR1 SGHTA and CDR2 FQGNSA. This CDR3 has 16 amino acids. Trimming took 1 base from V and 0 from J; bases not matched to a gene: 4. This chain's CDR3 is CASSLVSGLSTDTQYF. In DNA, the CDR3 is TGTGCCAGCAGCTTAGTTAGCGGGCTGAGCACAGATACGCAGTATTTT.

This clone is a singleton in its sample. The chain has TRBV19 and TRBJ1-4, with a possible D match to TRBD1 (5 bases). The germline V gene encodes CDR1 LNHDA and CDR2 SQIVND (reference sequence). The CDR3 covers 18 residues. Trimming stripped 5 bases from V and 4 bases from J, with 23 bases between. The CDR3 coding sequence is TGTGCCAGTAGTTCCCGGGACTTGACCCTGCAGAATAATGAAAAACTGTTTTTT. Its protein is CASSSRDLTLQNNEKLFF.

The rearrangement uses TRBV4-1 and TRBJ1-5; D remains unclear. The germline V gene has CDR1 MGHRA and CDR2 YSYEKL. The CDR3 length is 14 residues. V lost 3 bases to trimming and J lost 1 base, with 7 bases between them. CDR3 amino acids: CASSQGTSNQPQHF. DNA for the CDR3: TGCGCCAGCAGCCAGGGTACGAGCAATCAGCCCCAGCATTTT.

This chain links TRBV6-5 with TRBJ1-5, with no clear D. In germline, CDR1 is MNHEY, CDR2 SVGAGI. The CDR3 has 14 amino acids. Trimming took 5 bases from V and 6 from J, leaving 14 bases between them. In DNA, the CDR3 is TGTGCCAGCAGTCTCCCCGGCCCTGGTCAGCCCCAGCATTTT. Its protein is CASSLPGPGQPQHF.

The chain carries TRBV5-6 and TRBJ1-5; D may be TRBD1 (5 bases). V lost 2 bases and J 4 bases, leaving 7 bases between the germline ends. In germline, CDR1 is SGHDT, CDR2 YYEEEE. The CDR3 is 13 amino acids. Written as DNA, the CDR3 is TGTGCCAGCAGCTTTGGGGGGAATCAGCCCCAGCATTTT. This gives the protein CASSFGGNQPQHF.

The CDR3 DNA reads as TGTGCCAGCAGCCCAGCGGCAGGGGGCACTGGGGCCAACGTCCTGACTTTC. Translated: CASSPAAGGTGANVLTF. The chain couples TRBV7-2 to TRBJ2-6; 8 bases fit TRBD1. J was trimmed by 2 bases and V by 5 bases; bases with no gene match: 8. Germline-derived CDR1 and CDR2 are SGHTA and FQGNSA. The CDR3 is 17 amino acids.

This rearrangement joins TRBV28 to TRBJ1-2; 7 nucleotides line up with TRBD1. Unmatched junction bases numbered 2, after V lost 5 bases and J lost 8 bases. This CDR3 is 11 amino acids long. Germline lookup yields CDR1 MDHEN and CDR2 SYDVKM. CDR3 residues: CASSRQGGYTF. As DNA, the CDR3 is TGTGCCAGCAGTCGACAGGGCGGCTACACCTTC.

V is TRBV28 and J is TRBJ1-4, with 12 bases lining up with TRBD1. Germline V gene lookup returns CDR1 MDHEN and CDR2 SYDVKM. The CDR3 runs to 14 residues. V gave up 3 bases and J gave up 8 bases; unmatched junction bases: 1. The CDR3 is CASSLGTGGEKLFF. The DNA of the CDR3 is TGTGCCAGCAGTTTGGGGACAGGGGGCGAAAAACTGTTTTTT.

The sample holds one count of this clone. V is TRBV4-2 and J is TRBJ2-3; 7 bases align to TRBD2. CDR3 length equals 13 residues. The germline V gene encodes CDR1 LGHNA and CDR2 YNFKEQ. With V trimmed by 3 bases and J by 4 bases, 1 base remained unmatched. CDR3 DNA: TGTGCCAGCAGCCAGCGGGAGTCAGATACGCAGTATTTT. It encodes CASSQRESDTQYF.

The gene calls are TRBV28 and TRBJ1-6, with 12 bases lining up with TRBD1. With V trimmed by 6 bases and J by 4 bases, 4 bases remained unmatched. The CDR3 has 16 amino acids. Germline V gene data show CDR1 as MDHEN and CDR2 as SYDVKM. CDR3 residues: CASSGTGGAYNSPLHF. CDR3 nucleotide sequence: TGTGCCAGCAGCGGGACAGGGGGCGCTTATAATTCACCCCTCCACTTT.

This chain connects TRBV7-2 to TRBJ1-1; D gene ambiguous. V shed 1 base and J shed 6 bases, with 9 bases lying between them. This CDR3 region has 13 residues. CDR1 and CDR2 (germline): SGHTA, FQGNSA. The CDR3 DNA reads as TGTGCCAGCAGCTTAGATACGGCCTCTGAAGCTTTCTTT. It is translated as CASSLDTASEAFF.

This CDR3 is CASSPQENYEQYF. In DNA, the CDR3 is TGTGCCAGCAGCCCACAGGAAAACTACGAGCAGTACTTC. This chain links TRBV6-5 with TRBJ2-7; tentative D call: TRBD1 (5 bases). Germline-derived CDR1 and CDR2 are MNHEY and SVGAGI. Between the trimmed V and J ends, which lost 6 bases and 3 bases, there was a span of 12 bases. The CDR3 length is 13 residues.

In nucleotides, the CDR3 is TGTGCCAGTAGTGACCTGGGACAGGGGGCGGGGGCGAGCACTGAAGCTTTCTTT. It encodes CASSDLGQGAGASTEAFF. The chain employs TRBV19 and TRBJ1-1; the match to TRBD1 covers 12 bases. Germline CDR1 and CDR2: LNHDA and SQIVND (reference sequence). V gave up 5 bases and J gave up 4 bases; unmatched junction bases: 14. The CDR3 consists of 18 residues.

This rearrangement joins TRBV7-2 to TRBJ2-7; 8 bases align to TRBD2. The CDR3 has 14 amino acids. Germline CDR1 and CDR2: SGHTA and FQGNSA. J lost 7 bases, V lost 6 bases, and 11 bases had no gene match. CDR3: CASSSTSGLVEQYF. The CDR3 coding sequence is TGTGCCAGCAGTTCTACTAGCGGTCTGGTAGAGCAGTACTTC.

V gene TRBV20-1 combines with J gene TRBJ2-3, with D unclear. The CDR3 covers 11 residues. Germline V gives CDR1 DFQATT, CDR2 SNEGSKA (reference sequence). Deletions cut 5 bases from V and 6 bases from J, with 9 bases between. The CDR3 reads CSALTLDTQYF. CDR3 in DNA: TGCAGTGCTCTGACGCTGGATACGCAGTATTTT.

This clone has only one observation. J is TRBJ2-7 and V is TRBV19; D unresolved. The germline V and J ends were trimmed by 1 base and 0 bases, with 4 bases remaining between them. The V gene's germline CDR1 is LNHDA and CDR2 SQIVND (reference sequence). CDR3 length: 13 residues. The CDR3 protein is CASSIGSSYEQYF. CDR3 in DNA: TGTGCCAGTAGTATAGGTTCCTCCTACGAGCAGTACTTC.

The V call is TRBV15, the J call TRBJ1-3; 11 bases line up with TRBD1. V gave up 3 bases and J gave up 8 bases; unmatched junction bases: 6. CDR3 length equals 15 residues. From germline, CDR1 is LNHNV and CDR2 YYDKDF (reference sequence). CDR3 sequence (DNA): TGTGCCACCAGCAGCCGGACAGGGGGCCTCGACACCATATATTTT. This codes for CATSSRTGGLDTIYF.

The V and J genes are TRBV5-1 and TRBJ2-6; D is uncertain. V dropped 1 base and J dropped 4 bases, with 9 bases sitting between them. The CDR3 runs 15 residues. Germline assignment: CDR1 SGHRS and CDR2 YFSETQ. The CDR3 DNA sequence: TGCGCCAGCAGCTTGTTAGGCTCCGGGGCCAACGTCCTGACTTTC. Encoded protein: CASSLLGSGANVLTF.

The CDR3 sequence: CASSYTGGIYNEQFF. The CDR3 DNA follows: TGTGCCAGCAGTTACACGGGGGGGATCTACAATGAGCAGTTCTTC. The V and J genes are TRBV6-5 and TRBJ2-1; TRBD2 agrees at 8 bases. After removal of 2 bases from V and 3 bases from J, the junction contained 3 bases not matched to a gene. The CDR3 has 15 residues. Germline V gene data show CDR1 as MNHEY and CDR2 as SVGAGI.

The V and J genes are TRBV4-1 and TRBJ2-2, with 9 bases fitting TRBD2. The germline CDR1 and CDR2 sequences are MGHRA and YSYEKL. Trimming cost V 1 base and J 0 bases; bases outside gene matches: 3. The CDR3 extends over 17 amino acids. CDR3 sequence reads: CASSQGPSGANTGELFF. The CDR3 region has the DNA TGCGCCAGCAGCCAAGGGCCTAGCGGGGCGAACACCGGGGAGCTGTTTTTT.